This T cell receptor (beta chain) was observed in a study of CD8+CD57+ T cells in acquired aplastic anemia. Looking at the study overall: Sorted CD4+ plus CD8+ cells gave DNA averaging about 3 ug. Healthy donors yielded roughly 9.8 million CD4+ cell reads on average.

The CDR3 is 15 residues long. Trimming removed 6 bases from V and 7 bases from J, with 22 bases in between. Genomic DNA templated the TCR beta VDJ and CDR3 profiling. In TCRdb, the reads were re-called with MiXCR into one record per CDR3 protein. The data show some 130,000 distinct CDR3 sequences, 48% seen once. Material for sequencing was sorted CD4+, CD8+, or CD8+CD57+ T cells (not recorded which) from PBMCs. The clonotype was recovered from a human donor in good health, serving as a control. This rearrangement joins TRBV12-3 or TRBV12-4 to TRBJ2-7, with a tentative D call TRBD1 (7 bases). The CDR3 spells CASSTGGGPPNEQYF. The DNA for the CDR3 is TGTGCCAGCAGCACCGGAGGGGGCCCTCCAAATGAGCAGTACTTC.